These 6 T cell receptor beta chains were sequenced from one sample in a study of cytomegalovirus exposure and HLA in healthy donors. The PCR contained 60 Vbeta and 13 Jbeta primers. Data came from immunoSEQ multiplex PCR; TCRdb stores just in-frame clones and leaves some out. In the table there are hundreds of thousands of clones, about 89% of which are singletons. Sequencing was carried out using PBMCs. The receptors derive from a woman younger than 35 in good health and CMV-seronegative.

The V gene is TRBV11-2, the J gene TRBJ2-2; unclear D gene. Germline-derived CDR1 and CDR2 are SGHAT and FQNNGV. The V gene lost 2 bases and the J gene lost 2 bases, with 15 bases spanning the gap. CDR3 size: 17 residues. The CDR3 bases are TGTGCCAGCAGCTTATCGTCCGACTTCCGAAACACCGGGGAGCTGTTTTTT. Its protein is CASSLSSDFRNTGELFF. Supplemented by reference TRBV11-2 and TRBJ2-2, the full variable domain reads EAGVAQSPRYKIIEKRQSVAFWCNPISGHATLYWYQQILGQGPKLLIQFQNNGVVDDSQLPKDRFSAERLKGVDSTLKIQPAKLEDSAVYLCASSLSSDFRNTGELFFGEGSRLTVL.

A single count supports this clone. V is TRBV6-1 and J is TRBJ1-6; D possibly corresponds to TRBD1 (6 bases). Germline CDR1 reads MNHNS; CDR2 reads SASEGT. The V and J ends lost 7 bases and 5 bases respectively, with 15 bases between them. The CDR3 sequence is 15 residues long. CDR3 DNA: TGTGCCAGCACGAGACTTGGACAGAATAATTCACCCCTCCACTTT. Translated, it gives CASTRLGQNNSPLHF.

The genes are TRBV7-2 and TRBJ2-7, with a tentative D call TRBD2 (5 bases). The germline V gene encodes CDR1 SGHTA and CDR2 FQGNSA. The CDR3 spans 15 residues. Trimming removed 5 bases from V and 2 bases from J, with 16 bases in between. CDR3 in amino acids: CASSPMGGFAYEQYF. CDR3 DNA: TGTGCCAGCAGCCCCATGGGCGGGTTTGCCTACGAGCAGTACTTC.

CDR3 protein: CASSLKWTDDETQYF. The CDR3 nucleotides read TGTGCCAGCAGCTTAAAATGGACAGACGATGAGACCCAGTACTTC. The chain is built from TRBV11-2 and TRBJ2-5; possibly TRBD1 for D (6 bases). CDR1 is SGHAT and CDR2 is FQNNGV in the germline V gene. This CDR3 comprises 15 residues. Trimming took 2 bases from V and 5 from J, leaving 15 bases between them.

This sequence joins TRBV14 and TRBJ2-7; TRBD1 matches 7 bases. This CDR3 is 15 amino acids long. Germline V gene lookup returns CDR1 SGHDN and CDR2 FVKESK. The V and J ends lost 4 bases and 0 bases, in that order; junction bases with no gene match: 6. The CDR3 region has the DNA TGTGCCAGCAGCCGGGGCAGGGGGAGCTCCTACGAGCAGTACTTC. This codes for CASSRGRGSSYEQYF.

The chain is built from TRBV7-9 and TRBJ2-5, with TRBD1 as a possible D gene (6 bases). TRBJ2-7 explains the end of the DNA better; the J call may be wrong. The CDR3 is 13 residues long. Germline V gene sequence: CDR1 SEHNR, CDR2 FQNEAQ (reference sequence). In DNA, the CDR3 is TGTGCCAGCAGCTTCACAGGGACGGGCGAGCAGTACTTC. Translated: CASSFTGTGEQYF.